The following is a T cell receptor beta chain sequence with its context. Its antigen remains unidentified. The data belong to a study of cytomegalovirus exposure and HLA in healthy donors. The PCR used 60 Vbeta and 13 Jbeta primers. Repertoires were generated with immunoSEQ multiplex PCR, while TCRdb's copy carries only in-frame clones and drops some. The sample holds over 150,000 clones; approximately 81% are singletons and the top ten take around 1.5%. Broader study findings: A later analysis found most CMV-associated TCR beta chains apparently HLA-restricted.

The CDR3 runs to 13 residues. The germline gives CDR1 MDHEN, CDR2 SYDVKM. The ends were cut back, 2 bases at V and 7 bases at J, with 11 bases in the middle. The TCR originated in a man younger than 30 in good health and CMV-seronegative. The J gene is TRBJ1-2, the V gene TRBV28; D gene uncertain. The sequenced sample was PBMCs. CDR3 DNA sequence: TGTGCCAGCAGTTTAATACAGCCCTTTGGCTACACCTTC. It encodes CASSLIQPFGYTF.